These 22 T cell receptor beta chains originate from one sample sequenced in a study of T cell changes during pregnancy in multiple sclerosis. Data came from immunoSEQ multiplex PCR; TCRdb stores just in-frame clones and leaves some out. The sample lists 95,000 to 150,000 clones; approximately 93% were seen once. Here the sequenced sample was peripheral blood, taken before pregnancy. These receptors originate from a female donor with multiple sclerosis, enrolled in a pregnancy study.

The chain carries TRBV11-3 and TRBJ2-1; D remains ambiguous. Germline CDR1 is SGHNT and CDR2 is YENEEA. Trimming removed 1 base at V and 0 bases at J, with 7 bases between. This CDR3 contains 15 residues. The CDR3 reads CASSLGPSSYNEQFF. The CDR3, as DNA: TGTGCCAGCAGCTTAGGGCCTAGCTCCTACAATGAGCAGTTCTTC. Drawing the rest from reference TRBV11-3 and TRBJ2-1, the complete variable domain is EAGVVQSPRYKIIEKKQPVAFWCNPISGHNTLYWYLQNLGQGPELLIRYENEEAVDDSQLPKDRFSAERLKGVDSTLKIQPAELGDSAVYLCASSLGPSSYNEQFFGPGTRLTVL.

The chain links TRBV7-2 to TRBJ2-1; D not resolved. Trimming removed 3 bases at V and 7 bases at J, with 10 bases between. Germline V gene lookup returns CDR1 SGHTA and CDR2 FQGNSA. The CDR3 totals 13 residues. In nucleotides, the CDR3 is TGTGCCAGCAGCTTGGGCAGGCTTAATGAGCAGTTCTTC. Translated: CASSLGRLNEQFF.

The chain links TRBV6-1 to TRBJ1-4; 7 bases are shared with TRBD1. Trimming cost V 4 bases and J 6 bases; bases outside gene matches: 5. Germline CDR1 reads MNHNS; CDR2 reads SASEGT. This CDR3 has 14 residues. In nucleotides, the CDR3 is TGTGCCAGCAGTGCTGACAGGGCGGATGAAAAACTGTTTTTT. The encoded protein is CASSADRADEKLFF.

This sequence joins TRBV30 and TRBJ2-1; possibly TRBD2 for D (7 bases). This CDR3 is 12 amino acids long. Trimming took 5 bases from V and 10 from J, leaving 15 bases between them. Germline V gives CDR1 GTSNPN, CDR2 SVGIG (reference sequence). CDR3 bases: TGTGCCTGGCCATCCGGGGGGCTAGAGCAGTTCTTC. This translates into CAWPSGGLEQFF. Using reference TRBV30 and TRBJ2-1 for the parts outside the CDR3, the full variable domain is SQTIHQWPATLVQPVGSPLSLECTVEGTSNPNLYWYRQAAGRGLQLLFYSVGIGQISSEVPQNLSASRPQDRQFILSSKKLLLSDSGFYLCAWPSGGLEQFFGPGTRLTVL.

This chain uses TRBV7-3 with TRBJ2-3; TRBD1 matches 7 bases. The CDR3 sequence is 15 residues long. V lost 4 bases to trimming and J lost 1 base; unmatched junction nucleotides: 5. Germline V lookup: CDR1 SGHTA, CDR2 FQGTGA. CDR3 DNA sequence: TGTGCCAGCAGCTCTCGGACAGGACGCACAGATACGCAGTATTTT. It encodes CASSSRTGRTDTQYF.

CDR3 amino acids: CASSSPLVGAYGYTF. Here the CDR3 DNA reads TGTGCCAGCAGTTCCCCATTGGTTGGGGCCTATGGCTACACCTTC. V usage is TRBV6-6 and J usage is TRBJ1-2; D is possibly TRBD1 (5 bases). The CDR3 is 15 residues long. Germline loops: CDR1 MNHNY, CDR2 SVGAGI (reference sequence). With 4 bases removed from V and 4 bases from J, the gap between germline ends came to 16 bases.

This chain joins TRBV18 and TRBJ1-2; 7 bases match TRBD1. The germline gives CDR1 KGHSH, CDR2 LQKENI. The CDR3 covers 15 residues. The J segment lost 4 bases and the V segment lost 3 bases, leaving 8 bases of the junction unmatched. The CDR3, as DNA: TGTGCCAGCTCACCCTGGGGGGACAGAGGCTATGGCTACACCTTC. It yields the protein CASSPWGDRGYGYTF.

This sequence joins TRBV6-5 and TRBJ1-2, with a possible D match to TRBD1 (5 bases). Trimming removed 2 bases at V and 1 base at J, with 14 bases between. CDR3 size: 16 residues. Germline CDR1 reads MNHEY; CDR2 reads SVGAGI. The CDR3 DNA sequence: TGTGCCAGCAGTTACACGCAGGGTCTAGTTAACTATGGCTACACCTTC. Encoded protein: CASSYTQGLVNYGYTF.

The J gene is TRBJ2-3, the V gene TRBV6-6; 12 bases line up with TRBD1. From germline, CDR1 is MNHNY and CDR2 SVGAGI (reference sequence). The CDR3 is 15 residues long. The trim removed 4 bases at V and 4 bases at J, leaving 3 bases unmatched. CDR3 in amino acids: CASSWDRGRADTQYF. In DNA form, the CDR3 reads TGTGCCAGCAGTTGGGACAGGGGGCGGGCAGATACGCAGTATTTT.

The count of this clone is one. The rearrangement joins TRBV6-1 to TRBJ1-5; no reliable D call. V lost 0 bases, J lost 4 bases, and 13 bases lay in between. Germline assignment: CDR1 MNHNS and CDR2 SASEGT. The CDR3 has 16 amino acids. This CDR3 reads CASSEADSVRNQPQHF. The CDR3 bases are TGTGCCAGCAGTGAAGCGGACTCCGTGAGGAATCAGCCCCAGCATTTT.

The chain uses TRBV6-1 and TRBJ1-3; D remains unclear. V was cut by 1 base and J by 3 bases, with 10 bases left in between. The CDR3 loop spans 15 amino acids. CDR1 is MNHNS and CDR2 is SASEGT in the germline V gene. CDR3 nucleotides: TGTGCCAGCAGTGAAGGCGCGGGAGGTGGAAACACCATATATTTT. Its translation is CASSEGAGGGNTIYF.

This clone was detected a few times. The chain joins TRBV18 to TRBJ2-7; 11 positions match TRBD1. Germline CDR1 is KGHSH and CDR2 is LQKENI. CDR3 length: 14 residues. V dropped 0 bases and J dropped 6; count of bases not matched to a gene: 1. The CDR3 reads CASSPPGQGGEQYF. CDR3 in DNA: TGTGCCAGCTCACCACCGGGACAGGGGGGCGAGCAGTACTTC.

V is TRBV19 and J is TRBJ1-4; a weak D match, TRBD1 (6 bases). The CDR3 consists of 16 residues. The V and J ends lost 7 bases and 0 bases respectively, with 15 bases between them. In germline, CDR1 is LNHDA, CDR2 SQIVND (reference sequence). CDR3 nucleotides: TGTGCCAGTACCTTTCGGGGGGCCGCAACTAATGAAAAACTGTTTTTT. Translated: CASTFRGAATNEKLFF.

The chain is built from TRBV11-2 and TRBJ2-4, with D possibly matching TRBD2 (6 bases). Germline V lookup: CDR1 SGHAT, CDR2 FQNNGV. V dropped 5 bases and J dropped 0 bases, with 14 bases sitting between them. This CDR3 region has 16 residues. The DNA of the CDR3 is TGTGCCAGCAGCCCCGGTCCGGGACTAGCCAAAAACATTCAGTACTTC. Translating it yields CASSPGPGLAKNIQYF.

The rearrangement uses TRBV27 and TRBJ2-1; 7 bases fit TRBD1. CDR3 size: 16 residues. Trimming took 2 bases from V and 2 from J; bases not matched to a gene: 6. Germline V gives CDR1 MNHEY, CDR2 SMNVEV (reference sequence). The CDR3 loop is CASSLNPGTAYNEQFF. CDR3 nucleotide sequence: TGTGCCAGCAGTTTAAACCCCGGGACAGCCTACAATGAGCAGTTCTTC.

This chain uses TRBV4-1 with TRBJ1-1; 8 nucleotides align to TRBD1. V gave up 3 bases and J gave up 1 base; unmatched junction bases: 10. Germline V gene lookup returns CDR1 MGHRA and CDR2 YSYEKL. The CDR3 runs 17 residues. The CDR3 DNA is TGCGCCAGCAGCCAGGGACAGGTTAGGCCGGCGAACACTGAAGCTTTCTTT. Residues: CASSQGQVRPANTEAFF.

The rearrangement joins TRBV5-4 to TRBJ1-4; D is possibly TRBD1 (6 bases). Per the germline V gene, CDR1 is SGHNT and CDR2 is YYREEE (reference sequence). This CDR3 is 14 amino acids long. Trimming removed 1 base from V and 3 bases from J, with 7 bases in between. In DNA form, the CDR3 reads TGTGCCAGCAGCTTGTGGACAGCTAATGAAAAACTGTTTTTT. Its translation is CASSLWTANEKLFF.

In nucleotides, the CDR3 is TGTGCCAGCAGTTTGGCAGGGACTAAGGCAAACATTCAGTACTTC. This gives the protein CASSLAGTKANIQYF. J is TRBJ2-4 and V is TRBV27; 7 bases line up with TRBD2. J gave up 6 bases and V 3 bases, and 8 bases lay outside the gene matches. This CDR3 spans 15 amino acids. Germline-derived CDR1 and CDR2 are MNHEY and SMNVEV (reference sequence).

The CDR3 sequence: CAISVAAPSSGNTIYF. CDR3 coding DNA: TGTGCCATCAGTGTAGCGGCTCCTAGCTCTGGAAACACCATATATTTT. The chain carries TRBV10-3 and TRBJ1-3, with no clear D. Germline V gene sequence: CDR1 ENHRY, CDR2 SYGVKD. The V end lost 4 bases, the J end lost 0 bases, and 13 bases lay between the germline ends. The CDR3 sequence is 16 residues long.

The CDR3 DNA is TGTGCCAGCAGTCCGCGGACAGGGCTGGACCAAGAGACCCAGTACTTC. Translation gives CASSPRTGLDQETQYF. The genes are TRBV27 and TRBJ2-5; 8 bases line up with TRBD1. Per the germline V gene, CDR1 is MNHEY and CDR2 is SMNVEV (reference sequence). This CDR3 contains 16 residues. The junction had 8 bases not matched to a gene; V was cut back by 5 bases and J by 0 bases.

The V call is TRBV5-5, the J call TRBJ1-5, with no clear D. With 1 base removed from V and 7 bases from J, the gap between germline ends came to 9 bases. The germline CDR1 and CDR2 sequences are SGHKS and YYEKEE (reference sequence). The length of the CDR3 is 13 residues. The CDR3 loop is CASSLYGEQPQHF. CDR3 nucleotides: TGTGCCAGCAGCTTGTACGGAGAGCAGCCCCAGCATTTT. The variable domain in full, with the rest retrieved from reference TRBV5-5 and TRBJ1-5, is DAGVTQSPTHLIKTRGQQVTLRCSPISGHKSVSWYQQVLGQGPQFIFQYYEKEERGRGNFPDRFSARQFPNYSSELNVNALLLGDSALYLCASSLYGEQPQHFGDGTRLSIL.

The J gene is TRBJ2-7, the V gene TRBV5-5, with 7 bases lining up with TRBD2. The CDR3 length is 16 residues. Germline V CDR1 and CDR2: SGHKS, YYEKEE (reference sequence). Germline trimming cut 6 bases from V and 2 bases from J; bases unmatched to any gene: 14. CDR3 DNA sequence: TGTGCCAGCACCCGCAACCGCGGGAGCAAGACCTACGAGCAGTACTTC. As protein: CASTRNRGSKTYEQYF.